The clone carrying this T cell receptor (beta chain) turned up a few times. Its matching antigen is unknown. Via MiXCR, TCRdb re-called the reads, giving one row per CDR3 protein. Of about 890,000 distinct CDR3 sequences listed, less than 35% are singletons. The data are from a study of T cell repertoires in cytomegalovirus infection. This CDR3 is 18 amino acids long. Looked up from germline, CDR1 is SGHKS and CDR2 is YYEKEE (reference sequence). V lost 0 bases and J lost 2, with 17 bases in between. This clonotype was obtained from a human donor in good health (CMV status not recorded). Some clones in this sample may be carry-over from other donors' samples. This chain uses TRBV5-5 with TRBJ2-2; TRBD1 is a possible D gene (6 bases). The sequencing here drew on cultured CD8+ T cells from PBMCs, taken from culture after CMV antigen stimulation. This CDR3 is CASSLVGYRGTNTGELFF. The DNA for the CDR3 is TGTGCCAGCAGCTTGGTGGGGTACAGAGGGACAAACACCGGGGAGCTGTTTTTT.